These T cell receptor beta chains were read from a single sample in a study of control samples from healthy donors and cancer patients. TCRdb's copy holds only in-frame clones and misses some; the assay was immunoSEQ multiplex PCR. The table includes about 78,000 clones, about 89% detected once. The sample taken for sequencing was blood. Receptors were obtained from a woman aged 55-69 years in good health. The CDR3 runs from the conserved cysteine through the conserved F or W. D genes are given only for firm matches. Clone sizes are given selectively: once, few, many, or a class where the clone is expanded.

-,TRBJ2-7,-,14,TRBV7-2,CASRRGGDSYEQYF,TGTGCCAGCAGGAGAGGGGGGGACAGCTACGAGCAGTACTTC
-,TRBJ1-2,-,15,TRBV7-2,CASRGKGMSYYGYTF,TGTGCCTCGCGGGGGAAGGGTATGAGTTATTATGGCTACACCTTC
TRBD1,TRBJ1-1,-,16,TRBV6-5,CASSWGQGRGNTEAFF,TGTGCCAGCAGTTGGGGACAGGGGAGGGGGAACACTGAAGCTTTCTTT
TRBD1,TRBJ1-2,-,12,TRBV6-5,CASTRQGYGYTF,TGTGCCAGCACCAGACAGGGTTATGGCTACACCTTC
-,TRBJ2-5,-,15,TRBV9,CASSSHGNYLETQYF,TGTGCCAGCAGCTCCCACGGTAACTATCTGGAGACCCAGTACTTC
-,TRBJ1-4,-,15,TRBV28,CASSLSSWSGKKLFF,TGTGCCAGCAGTTTAAGTAGTTGGTCTGGGAAAAAACTGTTTTTT
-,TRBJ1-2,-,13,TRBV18,CASSQGGNYGYTF,TGTGCCAGCTCACAGGGGGGGAACTATGGCTACACCTTC
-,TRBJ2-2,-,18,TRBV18,CASSPPGRTGDRNGELFF,TGTGCCAGCTCACCACCAGGGCGAACTGGGGATCGGAACGGGGAGCTGTTTTTT
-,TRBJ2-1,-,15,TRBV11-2,CASSPSLRSYNEQFF,TGTGCCAGCAGCCCTAGTTTAAGGAGCTACAATGAGCAGTTCTTC
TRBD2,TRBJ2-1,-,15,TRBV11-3,CASSFPTSGNNEQFF,TGTGCCAGCAGCTTCCCGACTAGCGGGAACAATGAGCAGTTCTTC
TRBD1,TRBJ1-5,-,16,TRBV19,CASSIRAGGSNQPQHF,TGTGCCAGTAGTATACGAGCAGGGGGAAGCAATCAGCCCCAGCATTTT
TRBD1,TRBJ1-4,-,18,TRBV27,CASRTLLRTGRAGEKLFF,TGTGCCAGCCGAACCCTTCTGCGGACAGGGCGGGCGGGGGAAAAACTGTTTTTT
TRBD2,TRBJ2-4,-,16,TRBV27,CASRGTSGSVTNIQYF,TGTGCCAGCAGGGGGACTAGCGGTAGTGTTACGAACATTCAGTACTTC
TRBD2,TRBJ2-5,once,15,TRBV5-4,CASSSGLAGFETQYF,TGTGCCAGCAGCTCAGGACTAGCGGGATTCGAGACCCAGTACTTC
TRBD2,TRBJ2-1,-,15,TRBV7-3,CASRNTGGSRNEQFF,TGTGCCAGCCGGAATACGGGCGGGAGTAGGAATGAGCAGTTCTTC
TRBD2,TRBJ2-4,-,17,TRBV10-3,CAISDLLGGGAANIQYF,TGTGCCATCAGTGATTTACTCGGCGGGGGGGCTGCAAACATTCAGTACTTC
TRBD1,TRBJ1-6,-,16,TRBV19,CASSNRQGQSGSPLHF,TGTGCCAGTAGTAACCGACAGGGGCAGAGTGGTTCACCCCTCCACTTT
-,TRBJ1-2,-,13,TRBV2,CASGEQGLEGYTF,TGTGCCAGCGGCGAGCAGGGGTTGGAGGGCTACACCTTC
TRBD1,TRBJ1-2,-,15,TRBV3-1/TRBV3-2,CASSQDQGENYGYTF,TGTGCCAGCAGCCAAGACCAGGGGGAGAACTATGGCTACACCTTC